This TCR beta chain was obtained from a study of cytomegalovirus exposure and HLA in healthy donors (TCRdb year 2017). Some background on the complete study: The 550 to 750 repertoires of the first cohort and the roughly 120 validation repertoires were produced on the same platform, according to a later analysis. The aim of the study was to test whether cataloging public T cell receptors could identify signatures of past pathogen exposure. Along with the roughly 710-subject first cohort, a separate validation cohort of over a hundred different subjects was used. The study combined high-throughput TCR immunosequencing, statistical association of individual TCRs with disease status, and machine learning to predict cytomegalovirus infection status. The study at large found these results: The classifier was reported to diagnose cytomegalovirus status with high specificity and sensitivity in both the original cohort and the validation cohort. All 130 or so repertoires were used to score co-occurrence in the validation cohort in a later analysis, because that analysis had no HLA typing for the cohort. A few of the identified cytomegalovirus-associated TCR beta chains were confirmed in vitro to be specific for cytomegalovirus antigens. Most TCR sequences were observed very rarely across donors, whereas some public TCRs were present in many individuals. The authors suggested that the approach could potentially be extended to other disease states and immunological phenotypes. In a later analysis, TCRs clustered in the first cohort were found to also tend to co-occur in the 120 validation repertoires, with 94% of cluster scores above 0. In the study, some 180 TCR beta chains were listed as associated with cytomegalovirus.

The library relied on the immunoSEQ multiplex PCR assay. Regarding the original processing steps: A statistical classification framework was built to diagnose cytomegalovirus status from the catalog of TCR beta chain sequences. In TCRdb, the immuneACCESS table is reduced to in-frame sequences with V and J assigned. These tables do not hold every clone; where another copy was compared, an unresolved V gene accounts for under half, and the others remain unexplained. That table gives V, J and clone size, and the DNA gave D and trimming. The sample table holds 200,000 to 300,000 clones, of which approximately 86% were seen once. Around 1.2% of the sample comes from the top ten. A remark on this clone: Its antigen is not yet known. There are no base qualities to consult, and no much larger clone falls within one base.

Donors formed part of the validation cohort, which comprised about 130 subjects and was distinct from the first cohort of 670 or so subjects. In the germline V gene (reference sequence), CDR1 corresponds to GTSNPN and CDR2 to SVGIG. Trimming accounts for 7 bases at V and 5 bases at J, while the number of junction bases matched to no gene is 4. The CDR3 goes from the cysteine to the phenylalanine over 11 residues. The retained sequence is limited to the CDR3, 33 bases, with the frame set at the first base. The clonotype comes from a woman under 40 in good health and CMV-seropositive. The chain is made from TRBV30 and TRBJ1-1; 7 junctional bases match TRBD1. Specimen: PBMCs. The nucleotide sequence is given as TGTGCCTCAAACAGGGGTACTGAAGCTTTCTTT. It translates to CASNRGTEAFF.